This T cell receptor (beta chain) comes out of a study of T cell repertoires in cytomegalovirus infection. V shed 4 bases and J 7 bases; nucleotides not matched to a gene: 4. This CDR3 contains 12 residues. Germline V gene data show CDR1 as LGHDT and CDR2 as YNNKEL (reference sequence). In its sample, this clonotype was seen a few times. The antigen is unknown. TCRdb ran MiXCR on the reads and lists one entry per CDR3 protein. Among some 270,000 distinct CDR3 sequences listed, less than 25% were seen once. Overall study results and limits: HLA-C-restricted CMV clonotypes gave the most frequent clonotype in two of eight donors.

This clonotype was sampled from a human donor in good health (CMV status not recorded). Some clones in this sample may be carry-over from other donors' samples. Sequenced material: cultured PBMCs, taken from culture after CMV antigen stimulation. The V gene is TRBV3-1, the J gene TRBJ2-7; TRBD2 matches at 7 bases. CDR3 sequence: CASSLSGGEQYV. In DNA, the CDR3 is TGTGCCAGCAGCCTCTCCGGGGGGGAGCAGTACGTC.